These T cell receptor beta chains were read from a single sample in a study of blood T cell repertoires in COVID-19. The method was immunoSEQ multiplex PCR; TCRdb's version includes in-frame clones alone and lacks a portion of them. The table shows roughly 120,000 clones, with 75% to 85% occurring only once. Sequencing was performed on peripheral blood. The receptors shown here come from a human donor in a cohort sampled during active COVID-19. Each CDR3 is given with its conserved first and last residue. The order of the fields is D gene, V gene, J gene, CDR3 protein. A D gene is named only where the DNA matches it firmly.

d_call: .
v_call: TRBV16
j_call: TRBJ1-3
cdr3_aa: CASSQRGAGNTIYF

d_call: TRBD2
v_call: TRBV2
j_call: TRBJ2-3
cdr3_aa: CASSELAVTDTQYF

d_call: .
v_call: TRBV3-1/TRBV3-2
j_call: TRBJ2-2
cdr3_aa: CASSQVSGRNTGELFF

d_call: TRBD2
v_call: TRBV7-6
j_call: TRBJ2-7
cdr3_aa: CASSSRGSGGYEQYF

d_call: TRBD1
v_call: TRBV5-1
j_call: TRBJ2-2
cdr3_aa: CASSLEVLEQGAYGELFF

d_call: TRBD2
v_call: TRBV7-2
j_call: TRBJ2-5
cdr3_aa: CASSRTSGAQETQYF

d_call: .
v_call: TRBV10-3
j_call: TRBJ1-2
cdr3_aa: CAIRDTGTYGYTF

d_call: .
v_call: TRBV7-9
j_call: TRBJ2-3
cdr3_aa: CASSFIQAADTQYF

d_call: .
v_call: TRBV6-2/TRBV6-3
j_call: TRBJ1-1
cdr3_aa: CASSIQGSAAEAFF

d_call: TRBD2
v_call: TRBV9
j_call: TRBJ2-5
cdr3_aa: CATATLAGGQLQETQYF

d_call: TRBD1
v_call: TRBV2
j_call: TRBJ2-1
cdr3_aa: CASSEEWTGPNNEQFF

d_call: TRBD2
v_call: TRBV14
j_call: TRBJ2-3
cdr3_aa: CASSQDALAGGQVAQYF

d_call: TRBD2
v_call: TRBV5-1
j_call: TRBJ2-3
cdr3_aa: CASSRGASGGHTDTQYF

d_call: TRBD2
v_call: TRBV7-9
j_call: TRBJ2-3
cdr3_aa: CASSLDGGDTQYF

d_call: .
v_call: TRBV2
j_call: TRBJ1-2
cdr3_aa: CASTLGGDYGYTF

d_call: TRBD2
v_call: TRBV5-6
j_call: TRBJ2-3
cdr3_aa: CASSPIAGSTDTQYF

d_call: .
v_call: TRBV5-4
j_call: TRBJ1-4
cdr3_aa: CASSLGLREKLFF

d_call: TRBD1
v_call: TRBV7-8
j_call: TRBJ2-7
cdr3_aa: CASSLAPGGTYEQYF

d_call: TRBD2
v_call: TRBV2
j_call: TRBJ2-7
cdr3_aa: CASSEGGLALYEQYF

d_call: TRBD2
v_call: TRBV5-1
j_call: TRBJ2-3
cdr3_aa: CASSLPSGDTDTQYF

d_call: .
v_call: TRBV3-1/TRBV3-2
j_call: TRBJ1-4
cdr3_aa: CASSQAGGSNEKLFF

d_call: TRBD1
v_call: TRBV10-3
j_call: TRBJ1-1
cdr3_aa: CAISERQGEAFF

d_call: .
v_call: TRBV18
j_call: TRBJ2-5
cdr3_aa: CASSPTSEETQYF

d_call: .
v_call: TRBV7-8
j_call: TRBJ1-5
cdr3_aa: CASSPFRNQPQHF

d_call: TRBD2
v_call: TRBV4-3
j_call: TRBJ2-7
cdr3_aa: CASSQARGGGTYEQYF

d_call: .
v_call: TRBV18
j_call: TRBJ1-4
cdr3_aa: CASSPPGGATNEKLFF

d_call: TRBD1
v_call: TRBV3-1/TRBV3-2
j_call: TRBJ1-1
cdr3_aa: CASSQVGQGSEAFF

d_call: .
v_call: TRBV3-1/TRBV3-2
j_call: TRBJ2-7
cdr3_aa: CASSQDGGRGYEQYF

d_call: .
v_call: TRBV6-6
j_call: TRBJ1-1
cdr3_aa: CASTTTRVQNTEAFF

d_call: .
v_call: TRBV2
j_call: TRBJ1-3
cdr3_aa: CATRPGAGYSGNTIYF

d_call: TRBD1
v_call: TRBV7-2
j_call: TRBJ1-5
cdr3_aa: CASSTGQLNQPQHF

d_call: .
v_call: TRBV7-2
j_call: TRBJ2-7
cdr3_aa: CASSRGDSLPLYEQYF

d_call: TRBD1
v_call: TRBV5-6
j_call: TRBJ1-2
cdr3_aa: CASSQNQGTGGALRGYTF

d_call: .
v_call: TRBV6-5
j_call: TRBJ2-2
cdr3_aa: CASSFGTKNTGELFF

d_call: .
v_call: TRBV19
j_call: TRBJ1-4
cdr3_aa: CASTGGALRYEKLFF

d_call: TRBD2
v_call: TRBV4-1
j_call: TRBJ2-1
cdr3_aa: CASSQMLLLAGGREQFF

d_call: TRBD1
v_call: TRBV6-1
j_call: TRBJ2-7
cdr3_aa: CASSERTGSYEQYF

d_call: .
v_call: TRBV7-9
j_call: TRBJ2-1
cdr3_aa: CASSPGGPSSYNEQFF

d_call: TRBD1
v_call: TRBV27
j_call: TRBJ1-3
cdr3_aa: CASRAGGGNTIYF

d_call: TRBD1
v_call: TRBV6-5
j_call: TRBJ1-1
cdr3_aa: CASNRQGNTEAFF

d_call: .
v_call: TRBV19
j_call: TRBJ1-6
cdr3_aa: CASSIDGGAKSPLHF

d_call: .
v_call: TRBV6-4
j_call: TRBJ2-5
cdr3_aa: CASSDSDTHPYVETQYF

d_call: .
v_call: TRBV19
j_call: TRBJ1-6
cdr3_aa: CASSIAVRQSNGSPLHF

d_call: TRBD1
v_call: TRBV3-1/TRBV3-2
j_call: TRBJ1-2
cdr3_aa: CASSQGGGNGYTF

d_call: TRBD2
v_call: TRBV4-1
j_call: TRBJ2-1
cdr3_aa: CASSQGLADYNEQFF

d_call: TRBD1
v_call: TRBV5-6
j_call: TRBJ1-2
cdr3_aa: CASSWRGTDYGYTF

d_call: TRBD1
v_call: TRBV5-6
j_call: TRBJ1-2
cdr3_aa: CASSSSDRAGYTF

d_call: TRBD1
v_call: TRBV6-5
j_call: TRBJ1-6
cdr3_aa: CASGGQGAGPLHF

d_call: .
v_call: TRBV6-5
j_call: TRBJ2-3
cdr3_aa: CASSYGTTQYF

d_call: TRBD1
v_call: TRBV10-3
j_call: TRBJ2-3
cdr3_aa: CAMGQGTDTQYF

d_call: .
v_call: TRBV27
j_call: TRBJ1-1
cdr3_aa: CASRPFGADTEAFF

d_call: .
v_call: TRBV19
j_call: TRBJ2-6
cdr3_aa: CASSILSGAGANVLTF

d_call: .
v_call: TRBV7-9
j_call: TRBJ1-2
cdr3_aa: CASSLEGFRGDYGYTF

d_call: .
v_call: TRBV6-5
j_call: TRBJ2-2
cdr3_aa: CASSYSWSTGELFF

d_call: .
v_call: TRBV9
j_call: TRBJ2-5
cdr3_aa: CASRGGAETQYF

d_call: TRBD2
v_call: TRBV5-1
j_call: TRBJ2-3
cdr3_aa: CASSLESSGEGDTQYF

d_call: TRBD2
v_call: TRBV27
j_call: TRBJ2-1
cdr3_aa: CATHLGGSSYNEQFF

d_call: TRBD2
v_call: TRBV2
j_call: TRBJ2-7
cdr3_aa: CASSGEGFYEQYF

d_call: .
v_call: TRBV7-9
j_call: TRBJ2-1
cdr3_aa: CASSFGAGPGEEQFF

d_call: .
v_call: TRBV5-1
j_call: TRBJ2-5
cdr3_aa: CASSLASRVETQYF